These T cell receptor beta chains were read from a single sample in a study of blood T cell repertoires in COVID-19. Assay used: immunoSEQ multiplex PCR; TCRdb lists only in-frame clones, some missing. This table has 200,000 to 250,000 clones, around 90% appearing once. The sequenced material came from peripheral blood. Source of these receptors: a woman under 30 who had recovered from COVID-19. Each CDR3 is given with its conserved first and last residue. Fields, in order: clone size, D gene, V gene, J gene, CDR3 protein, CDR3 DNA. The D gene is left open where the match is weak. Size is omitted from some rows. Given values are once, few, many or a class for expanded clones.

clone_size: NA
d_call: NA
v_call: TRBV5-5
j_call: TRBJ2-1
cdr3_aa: CASSYRTYNEQFF
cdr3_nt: TGTGCCAGCAGCTACAGGACCTACAATGAGCAGTTCTTC

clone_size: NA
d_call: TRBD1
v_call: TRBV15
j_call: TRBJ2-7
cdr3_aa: CATSGRDRGNEQYF
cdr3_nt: TGTGCCACCAGCGGCCGGGACAGGGGAAACGAGCAGTACTTC

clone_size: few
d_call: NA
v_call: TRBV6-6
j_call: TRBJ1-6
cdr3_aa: CASRTKQGSNSPLHF
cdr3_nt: TGTGCCAGCAGGACTAAACAGGGATCGAATTCACCCCTCCACTTT

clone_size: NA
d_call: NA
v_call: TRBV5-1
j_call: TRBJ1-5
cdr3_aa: CASSLGSGRGQPQHF
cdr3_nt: TGCGCCAGCAGCTTGGGGTCCGGGAGAGGACAGCCCCAGCATTTT

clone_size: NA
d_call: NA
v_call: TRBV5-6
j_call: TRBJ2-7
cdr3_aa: CASSFGWTVDSYEQYF
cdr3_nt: TGTGCCAGCAGCTTCGGGTGGACAGTGGACTCCTACGAGCAGTACTTC

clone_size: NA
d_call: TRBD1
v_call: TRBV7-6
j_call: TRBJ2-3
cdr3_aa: CASSPWTGGDTQYF
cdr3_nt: TGTGCCAGCAGCCCGTGGACAGGAGGAGATACGCAGTATTTT

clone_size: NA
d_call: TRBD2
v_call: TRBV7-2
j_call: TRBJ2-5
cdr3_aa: CASSLVGGGIKTQYF
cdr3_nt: TGTGCCAGCAGCTTAGTGGGGGGGGGAATAAAGACCCAGTACTTC

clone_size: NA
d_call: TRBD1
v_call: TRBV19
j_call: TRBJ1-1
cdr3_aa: CASGQGAVTEAFF
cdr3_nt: TGTGCCAGCGGACAGGGGGCTGTCACTGAAGCTTTCTTT

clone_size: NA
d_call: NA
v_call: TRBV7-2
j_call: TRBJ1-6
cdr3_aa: CASSLEGDSPLHF
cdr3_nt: TGTGCCAGCAGCTTAGAGGGGGATTCACCCCTCCACTTT

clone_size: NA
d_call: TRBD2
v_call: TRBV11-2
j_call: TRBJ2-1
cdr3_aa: CASSLEETVVLAGVYNEQFF
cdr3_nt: TGTGCCAGCAGCTTAGAGGAGACCGTCGTACTAGCGGGAGTCTACAATGAGCAGTTCTTC

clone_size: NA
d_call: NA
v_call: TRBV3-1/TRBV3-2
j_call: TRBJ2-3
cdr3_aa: CASSDRSPDTQYF
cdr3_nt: TGTGCCAGCAGTGACAGGTCTCCAGATACGCAGTATTTT

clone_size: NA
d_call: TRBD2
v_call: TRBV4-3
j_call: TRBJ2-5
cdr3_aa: CASSREPGLAGETQYF
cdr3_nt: TGCGCCAGCAGCCGAGAGCCGGGACTAGCAGGCGAGACCCAGTACTTC

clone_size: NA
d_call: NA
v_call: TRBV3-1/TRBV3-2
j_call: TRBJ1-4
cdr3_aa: CASSQESWGREEKLFF
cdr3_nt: TGTGCCAGCAGCCAAGAGTCATGGGGGCGCGAAGAAAAACTGTTTTTT

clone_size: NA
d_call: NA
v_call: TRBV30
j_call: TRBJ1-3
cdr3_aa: CAWFGLNSGNTIYF
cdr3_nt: TGTGCCTGGTTCGGACTGAACTCTGGAAACACCATATATTTT

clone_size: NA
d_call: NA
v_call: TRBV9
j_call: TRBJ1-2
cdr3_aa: CASSVNPGYGYTF
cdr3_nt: TGTGCCAGCAGCGTAAACCCGGGGTATGGCTACACCTTC

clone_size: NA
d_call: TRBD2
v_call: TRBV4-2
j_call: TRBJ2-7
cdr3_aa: CASSQEGTSGYEQYF
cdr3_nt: TGTGCCAGCAGCCAAGAGGGGACTAGCGGATACGAGCAGTACTTC

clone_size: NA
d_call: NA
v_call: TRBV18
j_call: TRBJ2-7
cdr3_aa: CASSPPRGREQYF
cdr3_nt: TGTGCCAGCTCACCACCCCGAGGAAGAGAGCAGTACTTC

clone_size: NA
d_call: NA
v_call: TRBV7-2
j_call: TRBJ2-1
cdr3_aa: CASSLVVGGVNEQFF
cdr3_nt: TGTGCCAGCAGCTTAGTGGTAGGAGGGGTCAATGAGCAGTTCTTC

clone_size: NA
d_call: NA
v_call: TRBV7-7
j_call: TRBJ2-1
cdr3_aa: CASAFGQSSYNEQFF
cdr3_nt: TGTGCCAGCGCCTTTGGCCAGTCCTCCTACAATGAGCAGTTCTTC

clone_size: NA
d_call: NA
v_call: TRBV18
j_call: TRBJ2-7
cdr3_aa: CASSPGAFYEQYF
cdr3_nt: TGTGCCAGCTCACCAGGGGCGTTTTACGAGCAGTACTTC

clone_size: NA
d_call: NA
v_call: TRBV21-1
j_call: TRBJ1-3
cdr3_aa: CASSKAFRISGNTIYF
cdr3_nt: TGTGCCAGCAGCAAAGCATTCAGGATCTCTGGAAACACCATATATTTT

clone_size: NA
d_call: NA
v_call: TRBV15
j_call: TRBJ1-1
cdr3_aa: CATSREYNRDQEAFF
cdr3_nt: TGTGCCACCAGCAGAGAATACAACAGGGATCAAGAAGCTTTCTTT

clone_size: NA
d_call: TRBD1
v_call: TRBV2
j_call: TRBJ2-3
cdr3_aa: CASSGRTGVLADTQYF
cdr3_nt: TGTGCCAGCAGTGGAAGGACAGGGGTACTCGCAGATACGCAGTATTTT

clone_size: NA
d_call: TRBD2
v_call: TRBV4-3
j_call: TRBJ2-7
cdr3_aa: CASSPGLGVPSYEQYF
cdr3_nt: TGCGCCAGCAGCCCGGGACTAGGAGTACCGTCCTACGAGCAGTACTTC

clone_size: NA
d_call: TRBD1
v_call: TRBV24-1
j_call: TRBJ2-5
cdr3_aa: CATSDLIRGETQYF
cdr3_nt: TGTGCCACCAGTGATTTAATCAGGGGGGAGACCCAGTACTTC

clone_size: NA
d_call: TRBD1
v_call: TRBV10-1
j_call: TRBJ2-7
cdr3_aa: CASSELRTGIYEQYF
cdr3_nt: TGCGCCAGCAGTGAGTTAAGGACAGGGATCTACGAGCAGTACTTC

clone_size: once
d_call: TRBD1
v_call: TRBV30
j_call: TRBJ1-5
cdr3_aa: CAWSKGQVGGQPQHF
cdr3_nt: TGTGCCTGGAGCAAAGGACAGGTCGGAGGTCAGCCCCAGCATTTT

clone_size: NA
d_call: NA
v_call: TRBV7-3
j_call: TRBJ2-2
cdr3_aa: CASRSANTGELFF
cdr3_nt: TGTGCCAGCAGGTCAGCGAACACCGGGGAGCTGTTTTTT

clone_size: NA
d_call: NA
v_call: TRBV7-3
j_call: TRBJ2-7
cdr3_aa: CASSPGPGEAYEQYF
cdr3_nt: TGTGCCAGCAGCCCCGGCCCGGGAGAGGCGTACGAGCAGTACTTC